The rows below give T cell receptor beta chains drawn from one sample of a study of identifying expanded T cells in peripheral blood. Produced via immunoSEQ multiplex PCR; TCRdb's table is partial and in-frame only. This table has some 78,000 clones, less than 90% appearing once. The sequencing sample was made of blood. The receptors were sampled from a person aged 18 to 70 in good health. Both conserved end residues are part of each CDR3. A D gene is named only where the DNA matches it firmly. Expanded clones are given a class, and other clones once, few, many or no size at all.

clone_size,j_call,v_call,d_call,cdr3_nt,cdr3_aa
once,TRBJ2-5,TRBV27,NA,TGTGCCAGCAGTTTCTCCACGGGGGAGACCCAGTACTTC,CASSFSTGETQYF
once,TRBJ2-2,TRBV7-2,NA,TGTGCCAGCAGCTTTAGCCCAGGGGTCACCGGGGAGCTGTTTTTT,CASSFSPGVTGELFF
NA,TRBJ2-1,TRBV9,NA,TGTGCCAGCAGCGTGGGGAGCGGGTACAATGAGCAGTTCTTC,CASSVGSGYNEQFF
few,TRBJ2-5,TRBV14,NA,TGTGCCAGCAGCCAAGAGACAGGGAGGGGACAAGAGACCCAGTACTTC,CASSQETGRGQETQYF
NA,TRBJ2-1,TRBV7-8,TRBD2,TGTGCCAGCAGCTTAGGCAGCGGGAGGAATGAGCAGTTCTTC,CASSLGSGRNEQFF
once,TRBJ2-7,TRBV5-1,TRBD2,TGCGCCAGCAGCTTGGTTGCGGGAGGATCCTCCTACGAGCAGTACTTC,CASSLVAGGSSYEQYF
NA,TRBJ2-1,TRBV19,TRBD2,TGTGCCAGTACCCCCCGGGGAGGACTAGCGGCATACAATGAGCAGTTCTTC,CASTPRGGLAAYNEQFF
NA,TRBJ2-3,TRBV5-1,TRBD1,TGCGCCAGCAGCGGGGACAGGGGGAGCACAGATACGCAGTATTTT,CASSGDRGSTDTQYF
NA,TRBJ1-3,TRBV19,TRBD1,TGTGCCAGTAGTACGTGGACAGGGGATGGAAACACCATATATTTT,CASSTWTGDGNTIYF
NA,TRBJ1-4,TRBV2,NA,TGTGCCAACACTAGGGGAAGCAGTAATTCTAATGAAAAACTGTTTTTT,CANTRGSSNSNEKLFF
NA,TRBJ1-2,TRBV28,NA,TGTGCCAGCAGCTTACAGGGAGCTAACTATGGCTACACCTTC,CASSLQGANYGYTF
NA,TRBJ2-7,TRBV6-5,TRBD2,TGTGCCAGCAGGGGGTCGGGTAGCGGGAGTTACGAGCAGTACTTC,CASRGSGSGSYEQYF
NA,TRBJ2-3,TRBV7-2,TRBD2,TGTGCCAGCAGCCAGGGACTAGCGGGAGGAGGTGCCACAGATACGCAGTATTTT,CASSQGLAGGGATDTQYF
few,TRBJ2-7,TRBV7-5,NA,TGTGCCAGAAGCTTACTCGAGCAGTACTTC,CARSLLEQYF
NA,TRBJ2-3,TRBV6-5,TRBD2,TGTGCCAGCAGTTACTCGGGGCAGCGGGATCCAATGTATTTT,CASSYSGQRDPMYF
NA,TRBJ1-1,TRBV7-8,NA,TGTGCCAGCAGCTTAGGTGCAGGGAGCACTGAAGCTTTCTTT,CASSLGAGSTEAFF
NA,TRBJ2-1,TRBV7-9,NA,TGTGCCAGCAGCTTAGCGGGAAGGAACTACAATGAGCAGTTCTTC,CASSLAGRNYNEQFF
once,TRBJ2-7,TRBV28,NA,TGTGCCAGCAGTTGGGGATATGACTCCTACGAGCAGTACTTC,CASSWGYDSYEQYF
once,TRBJ1-1,TRBV28,NA,TGTGCCAGCAGTTTTTCAGGGGATGTCACTGAAGCTTTCTTT,CASSFSGDVTEAFF
NA,TRBJ1-1,TRBV27,NA,TGTGCCACCACCCGGGGGGGAATGGGGAACACTGAAGCTTTCTTT,CATTRGGMGNTEAFF
NA,TRBJ2-7,TRBV5-1,NA,TGCGCCAGCAGCTTGGGAGGCCGATCCTACGAGCAGTACTTC,CASSLGGRSYEQYF
NA,TRBJ2-1,TRBV28,NA,TGTGCCAGCAGCTCGGACGTGGCTGAGCAGTTCTTC,CASSSDVAEQFF
NA,TRBJ2-3,TRBV4-3,TRBD2,TGCGCCAGCAGCCAAGATCGGCTAGCGGGAGGAAGCACAGATACGCAGTATTTT,CASSQDRLAGGSTDTQYF
few,TRBJ1-1,TRBV7-6,NA,TGTGCCAGCAGCTTAGCCAGAACGGCCAACACTGAAGCTTTCTTT,CASSLARTANTEAFF
NA,TRBJ2-3,TRBV4-1,NA,TGCGCCACCCGGGACTCGTGGAGAGATACGCAGTATTTT,CATRDSWRDTQYF
NA,TRBJ1-1,TRBV30,TRBD1,TGTGCCTGGAGGCAGGGGGTGAACACTGAAGCTTTCTTT,CAWRQGVNTEAFF
NA,TRBJ1-5,TRBV21-1,NA,TGTGCCAGCAGCAACGAACCCCTTGGCCGGGGGCAGCCCCAGCATTTT,CASSNEPLGRGQPQHF
NA,TRBJ2-7,TRBV9,TRBD2,TGTGCCAGCTCACCTGCCGGGACTAGCGGGTACGAGCAGTACTTC,CASSPAGTSGYEQYF
NA,TRBJ2-5,TRBV18,NA,TGTGCCAGCTCAAATCAGGCACAAGAGACCCAGTACTTC,CASSNQAQETQYF
NA,TRBJ2-7,TRBV4-3,TRBD2,TGCGCCAGCAGCCAAGCGTTTAGCGGGAGCTCCTACGAGCAGTACTTC,CASSQAFSGSSYEQYF
once,TRBJ2-1,TRBV29-1,NA,TGCAGCGTGAAGAACCCAGGCGCCTACAATGAGCAGTTCTTC,CSVKNPGAYNEQFF
NA,TRBJ2-7,TRBV4-2,TRBD2,TGTGCCAGCAGCCAAGAGAGGTGGGGGGGCTCCTACGAGCAGTACTTC,CASSQERWGGSYEQYF
NA,TRBJ2-7,TRBV7-2,TRBD1,TGTGCCAGCAGCCACGGCACAGGGGCTTACGAGCAGTACTTC,CASSHGTGAYEQYF
NA,TRBJ1-2,TRBV30,NA,TGTGCCTTCGCGACCCTTAACTATGGTTACACCTTC,CAFATLNYGYTF
NA,TRBJ2-7,TRBV6-5,NA,TGTGCCAGCAGTTACACGCCAACAGGGGACTACTACGAGCAGTACTTC,CASSYTPTGDYYEQYF
NA,TRBJ1-1,TRBV30,NA,TGTGCCTGGAGTCCGCAGGGCGGCACTGAAGCTTTCTTT,CAWSPQGGTEAFF
NA,TRBJ2-1,TRBV18,TRBD2,TGTGCCAGCTCATTCCGGACTAGCGGGAACTCCTACAATGAGCAGTTCTTC,CASSFRTSGNSYNEQFF
NA,TRBJ2-1,TRBV4-3,TRBD2,TGCGCCAGCAGCCAGATTTTTAAAACTAGCGGGGGACATAATGAGCAGTTCTTC,CASSQIFKTSGGHNEQFF
NA,TRBJ1-3,TRBV6-5,NA,TGTGCCAGCAGTTACTCGGGTCAGGAAGGTCTGTCGTATTTT,CASSYSGQEGLSYF
NA,TRBJ2-3,TRBV5-1,TRBD2,TGCGCCAGCAGCTCGGAGATAGCGGGAGGTACAGATACGCAGTATTTT,CASSSEIAGGTDTQYF
few,TRBJ2-7,TRBV7-2,TRBD1,TGTGCCAGCAGCTCACAGGGGGCCTACGAGCAGTACTTC,CASSSQGAYEQYF
NA,TRBJ2-3,TRBV5-3,NA,TGTGCCAGAAGCTTGGCAACAGGGTGGGCGGGAGAAAGCACAGATACGCAGTATTTT,CARSLATGWAGESTDTQYF
NA,TRBJ1-1,TRBV5-5,TRBD1,TGTGCCAGCAGCTTGGGGACAGGAACTGAAGCTTTCTTT,CASSLGTGTEAFF
NA,TRBJ1-1,TRBV9,NA,TGTGCCAGCAGCGAACAGGTGAACACTGAAGCTTTCTTT,CASSEQVNTEAFF
NA,TRBJ1-5,TRBV9,NA,TGTGCCAGCAGCGTAGAGGGAGCCCGGGATGAACCCCAGCATTTT,CASSVEGARDEPQHF
NA,TRBJ2-1,TRBV6-4,TRBD2,TGTGCCAGCAGTGCCTTTCCTAGCGGGGGGGACAATGAGCAGTTCTTC,CASSAFPSGGDNEQFF
NA,TRBJ2-7,TRBV27,TRBD2,TGTGCCAGCAGTTCCATCCTTAGCGGGAATATCGACGAGCAGTACTTC,CASSSILSGNIDEQYF
NA,TRBJ2-7,TRBV9,NA,TGTGCCAGCAGCGTAGACCCAGGCCAATACTACGAGCAGTACTTC,CASSVDPGQYYEQYF
NA,TRBJ1-1,TRBV7-9,NA,TGTGCCAGCAGCCTAGGAGGGGGGAACACTGAAGCTTTCTTT,CASSLGGGNTEAFF
NA,TRBJ1-1,TRBV5-1,NA,TGCGCCAGCAGCCCCACACCTGGTGCCACTGAAGCTTTCTTT,CASSPTPGATEAFF
NA,TRBJ1-5,TRBV28,TRBD1,TGTGCCAGCAGTTTATCCGGGACAGGGATAGGGCAGCCCCAGCATTTT,CASSLSGTGIGQPQHF
NA,TRBJ2-3,TRBV7-2,NA,TGTGCCAGCAGCTACGTGCAAAATACGCAGTATTTT,CASSYVQNTQYF
NA,TRBJ2-3,TRBV4-3,NA,TGCGCCAGCAGCCAAGAGGGGCGAAATGCAGATACGCAGTATTTT,CASSQEGRNADTQYF
NA,TRBJ2-5,TRBV28,NA,TGTGCCAGCAGTTTCGCCGAGGCCCAGTACTTC,CASSFAEAQYF
NA,TRBJ2-6,TRBV7-9,NA,TGTGCCAGCAGCCGTAGGACCGAGTACTCTGGGGCCAACGTCCTGACTTTC,CASSRRTEYSGANVLTF
NA,TRBJ2-5,TRBV7-2,NA,TGTGCCAGCAGCTTAGCGTTGCAGGGATCAGAGACCCAGTACTTC,CASSLALQGSETQYF
NA,TRBJ2-7,TRBV6-5,TRBD2,TGTGCCAGCAGTTACCAAGGACTAGGGCACGAGCAGTACTTC,CASSYQGLGHEQYF
NA,TRBJ2-7,TRBV2,TRBD2,TGTGCCAGCAACCCTCTAGCGGCCAGCTACGAGCAGTACTTC,CASNPLAASYEQYF